Here is one TCR beta chain with its context. The sample belongs to a study of cytomegalovirus exposure and HLA in healthy donors. For the study at large: HLA-typed donors contributed 80 million to 85 million unique TCRs, which were held in an early data release.

Trimming left V 6 bases short and J 3 bases short, with 15 bases between. There are 15 residues in the CDR3. Germline loops: CDR1 KGHSH, CDR2 LQKENI. PCR involved 60 Vbeta and 13 Jbeta primers. Libraries were prepared by immunoSEQ multiplex PCR; TCRdb keeps only in-frame clonotypes and omits some of them. The sample has over 70,000 clones; around 81% are singletons. This TCR came from a man between 18 and 29 years old in good health and CMV-seronegative. The chain employs TRBV18 and TRBJ1-3; maybe TRBD1 (5 bases). The sample consisted of PBMCs. In DNA form, the CDR3 reads TGTGCCAGCTCTCCCACAGGACTACTTGGAAACACCATATATTTT. Its protein is CASSPTGLLGNTIYF.